Listed below are T cell receptor beta chains from one sample, sequenced in a study of T cell changes during pregnancy in multiple sclerosis. Libraries were prepared by immunoSEQ multiplex PCR; TCRdb keeps only in-frame clonotypes and omits some of them. Of some 69,000 clones in the sample, about 90% were seen once. The sample consisted of peripheral blood, taken in the second trimester of pregnancy. The source of these receptors is a female donor in good health, enrolled as a control in a pregnancy study. The CDR3 runs from the conserved cysteine through the conserved F or W. The order of the fields is clone size, J gene, D gene, V gene, CDR3 protein, CDR3 DNA. D genes are given only for firm matches. Clone size is not always given. Where it is, it says once, few, many or a class for expanded clones.

>once|TRBJ2-7|.|TRBV2
CASRNQGRDEQYF
TGTGCCAGCAGGAATCAGGGGCGCGACGAGCAGTACTTC
>.|TRBJ1-3|.|TRBV18
CASSKEYGNTIYF
TGTGCCAGCTCGAAAGAGTATGGAAACACCATATATTTT
>.|TRBJ2-7|TRBD2|TRBV5-1
CASSPSGRLVYEQYF
TGCGCCAGCTCGCCTAGCGGGAGGTTAGTCTACGAGCAGTACTTC
>.|TRBJ2-2|.|TRBV27
CASSLAGTRTGELFF
TGTGCCAGCAGTTTAGCGGGCACGCGCACCGGGGAGCTGTTTTTT
>.|TRBJ2-6|.|TRBV19
CASSIDGWGGPSGANVLTF
TGTGCCAGTAGTATTGACGGCTGGGGGGGCCCCTCTGGGGCCAACGTCCTGACTTTC
>.|TRBJ2-2|TRBD2|TRBV7-8
CATRARLAGFTGELFF
TGTGCCACCCGGGCGAGACTAGCGGGATTCACCGGGGAGCTGTTTTTT
>.|TRBJ2-1|TRBD2|TRBV10-3
CAITQRESGGPDEQFF
TGTGCCATCACCCAGAGGGAGAGCGGGGGTCCCGATGAGCAGTTCTTC
>.|TRBJ2-7|.|TRBV15
CATSRDLEGYEQYF
TGTGCCACCAGCAGAGATTTGGAGGGCTACGAGCAGTACTTC
>.|TRBJ1-1|.|TRBV11-2
CASSLEGRITEAFF
TGTGCCAGCAGCTTAGAGGGGCGAATCACTGAAGCTTTCTTT
>.|TRBJ2-1|.|TRBV7-8
CASKESRRGLYNEQFF
TGTGCCAGCAAGGAGAGCCGGCGGGGCCTCTACAATGAGCAGTTCTTC
>.|TRBJ2-5|.|TRBV5-1
CASAGGDIDQETQYF
TGCGCCAGCGCCGGTGGGGACATCGACCAAGAGACCCAGTACTTC
>.|TRBJ2-1|TRBD1|TRBV5-5
CASSLEAGGFWNEQFF
TGTGCCAGCAGCTTGGAGGCAGGGGGCTTCTGGAATGAGCAGTTCTTC
>.|TRBJ1-2|.|TRBV5-8
CASSLVSSNYGYTF
TGTGCCAGCAGCTTGGTTTCTTCTAACTATGGCTACACCTTC
>.|TRBJ2-1|.|TRBV27
CASGFGAGSEQFF
TGTGCCAGCGGGTTCGGGGCGGGGAGTGAGCAGTTCTTC
>.|TRBJ2-5|.|TRBV5-1
CASREGGLASETQYF
TGCGCCAGCAGGGAAGGGGGATTGGCGTCAGAGACCCAGTACTTC
>.|TRBJ1-5|TRBD1|TRBV6-1
CASSEEIRDRNQPQHF
TGTGCCAGCAGTGAAGAAATCCGGGACAGAAATCAGCCCCAGCATTTT
>once|TRBJ1-5|TRBD1|TRBV19
CASSIPTGGPWGSNQPQHF
TGTGCCAGTAGTATTCCGACAGGGGGCCCCTGGGGTAGCAATCAGCCCCAGCATTTT
>.|TRBJ1-1|.|TRBV7-9
CASSRQQGYTEAFF
TGTGCCAGCAGCCGACAGCAGGGCTACACTGAAGCTTTCTTT
>.|TRBJ1-2|.|TRBV6-1
CASSEAPVYGYTF
TGTGCCAGCAGTGAAGCGCCAGTCTATGGCTACACCTTC
>.|TRBJ2-2|.|TRBV21-1
CASSTWRANTGELFF
TGTGCCAGCAGCACATGGCGGGCCAACACCGGGGAGCTGTTTTTT
>once|TRBJ2-3|.|TRBV10-3
CAISESSGVETDTQYF
TGTGCCATCAGTGAGTCGTCAGGGGTAGAGACAGATACGCAGTATTTT
>.|TRBJ2-1|TRBD2|TRBV7-9
CASSPRLAGVGDEQFF
TGTGCCAGCAGCCCAAGACTAGCGGGAGTTGGCGATGAGCAGTTCTTC
>.|TRBJ2-1|TRBD1|TRBV15
CATSREGNRGHEQFF
TGTGCCACCAGCAGAGAGGGCAACAGGGGGCATGAGCAGTTCTTC
>.|TRBJ2-7|.|TRBV18
CASSPGQGMTYEQYF
TGTGCCAGCTCACCAGGCCAGGGGATGACCTACGAGCAGTACTTC